The sequence of this T cell receptor beta chain was determined in a study of CD4 T cells in relation to SARS-CoV-2 and coronaviruses. Study background: Shared crossreactive spike epitopes were mapped to their HLA restriction.

Using immunoSEQ multiplex PCR, the repertoire was profiled, and TCRdb retains in-frame clones only, with some absent. The table shows under 90,000 clones, with 85% to 95% occurring only once. CDR1 and CDR2 from the germline V gene are SGHRS and YFSETQ. The ends were cut back, 4 bases at V and 0 bases at J, with 13 bases in the middle. CDR3 size: 15 residues. Concerning this clone itself: The antigen remains undetermined.

Overall study results and limits: No crossreactivity against non-spike viral proteins was tested here. Memory recall responses, not primary responses primed in culture, are what the assay detects.

The unexposed donors gave CD4+ T cells in about 2011-2019, prior to COVID-19. Source material: naive CD4+ T cells from PBMCs. Subset here: naive CD4+ T cells isolated by negative enrichment. The rearrangement links TRBV5-1 to TRBJ1-2, with a tentative D call TRBD1 (6 bases). The sequence came from a human donor in good health. The CDR3 DNA is TGCGCCAGCAGCCAACCGGACAGAGCTAACTATGGCTACACCTTC. Protein sequence: CASSQPDRANYGYTF. Supplemented by reference TRBV5-1 and TRBJ1-2, the full variable domain reads KAGVTQTPRYLIKTRGQQVTLSCSPISGHRSVSWYQQTPGQGLQFLFEYFSETQRNKGNFPGRFSGRQFSNSRSEMNVSTLELGDSALYLCASSQPDRANYGYTFGSGTRLTVV.